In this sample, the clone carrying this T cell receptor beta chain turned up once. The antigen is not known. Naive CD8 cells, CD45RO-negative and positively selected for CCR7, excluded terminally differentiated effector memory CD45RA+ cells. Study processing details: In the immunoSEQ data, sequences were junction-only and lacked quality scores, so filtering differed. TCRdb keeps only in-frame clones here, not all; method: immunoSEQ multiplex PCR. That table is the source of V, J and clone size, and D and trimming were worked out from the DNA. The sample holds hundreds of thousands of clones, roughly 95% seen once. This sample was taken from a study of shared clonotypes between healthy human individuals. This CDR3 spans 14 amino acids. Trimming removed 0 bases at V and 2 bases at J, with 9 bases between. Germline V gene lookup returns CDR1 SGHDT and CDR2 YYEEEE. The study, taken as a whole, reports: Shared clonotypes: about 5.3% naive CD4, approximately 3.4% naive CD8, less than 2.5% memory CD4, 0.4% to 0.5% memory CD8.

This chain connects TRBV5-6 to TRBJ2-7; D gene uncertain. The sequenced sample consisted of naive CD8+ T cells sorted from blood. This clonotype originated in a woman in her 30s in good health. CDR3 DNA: TGTGCCAGCAGCTTGGACACAACCACCTACGAGCAGTACTTC. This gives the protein CASSLDTTTYEQYF.